This T cell receptor (beta chain) came from a study of blood T cell repertoires in COVID-19. Overall study context: Acute and convalescent COVID-19 specimens originated in the United States, Italy and Spain.

Germline loops: CDR1 LNHDA, CDR2 SQIVND (reference sequence). Trimming removed 2 bases at V and 7 bases at J, with 14 bases between. This CDR3 spans 14 amino acids. Authors' methods: Estimated nucleated cell counts came from reference gene primer amplification. Some clones are missing from TCRdb's copy, which holds only in-frame ones; the method was immunoSEQ multiplex PCR. V, J and clone size are taken as reported in that table, and D and trimming were inferred from the DNA itself. This sample carries 400,000 to 450,000 clones, about 91% of them seen once, and the ten largest clones take 10% to 15%.

The rearrangement joins TRBV19 to TRBJ1-2, with a weak D call TRBD1 (6 bases). Sequenced input: peripheral blood. The receptor's source is a woman aged 45-65 years with COVID-19, enrolled during active disease. The CDR3 coding sequence is TGTGCCAGTAGTATAAATACAGGGTATTCTGGCTACACCTTC. Protein sequence: CASSINTGYSGYTF.